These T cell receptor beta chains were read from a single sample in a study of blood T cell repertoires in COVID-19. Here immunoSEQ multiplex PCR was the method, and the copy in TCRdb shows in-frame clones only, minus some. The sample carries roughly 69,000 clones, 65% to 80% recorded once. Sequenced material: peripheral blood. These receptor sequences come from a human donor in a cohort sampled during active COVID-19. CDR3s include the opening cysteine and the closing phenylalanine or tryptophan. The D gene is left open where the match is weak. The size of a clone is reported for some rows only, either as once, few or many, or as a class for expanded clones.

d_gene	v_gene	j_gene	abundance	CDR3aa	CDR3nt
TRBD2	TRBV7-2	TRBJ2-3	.	CASNSDWASGHTDTQYF	TGTGCCAGCAACTCAGATTGGGCTAGCGGACACACAGATACGCAGTATTTT
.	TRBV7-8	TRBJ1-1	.	CASSPWTENTEAFF	TGTGCCAGCAGCCCCTGGACTGAGAACACTGAAGCTTTCTTT
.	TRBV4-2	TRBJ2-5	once	CASSQEREVIRGKETQYF	TGTGCCAGCAGCCAAGAGCGAGAAGTGATACGAGGGAAAGAGACCCAGTACTTC
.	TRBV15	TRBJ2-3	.	CATSARGGLEADTQYF	TGTGCCACCAGCGCCCGAGGGGGTTTGGAGGCAGATACGCAGTATTTT
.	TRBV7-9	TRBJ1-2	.	CASSRGGTNYGYTF	TGTGCCAGCAGCCGAGGGGGAACTAACTATGGCTACACCTTC
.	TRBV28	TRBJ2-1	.	CASRQSSYNEQFF	TGTGCCAGTAGACAGAGCTCCTACAATGAGCAGTTCTTC
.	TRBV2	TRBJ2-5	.	CASSGTGGVETQYF	TGTGCCAGCAGTGGAACAGGGGGGGTAGAGACCCAGTACTTC
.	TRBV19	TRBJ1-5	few	CASSTSGHRIPQPQHF	TGTGCCAGTAGTACGTCAGGTCACCGAATACCCCAGCCCCAGCATTTT
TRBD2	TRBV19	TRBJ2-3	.	CASAPKIGGALRDTQYF	TGTGCCAGTGCCCCAAAAATCGGGGGGGCCTTGCGAGATACGCAGTATTTT
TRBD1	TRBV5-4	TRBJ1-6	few	CASSMGQLNSPLHF	TGTGCCAGCAGCATGGGACAGCTTAATTCACCCCTCCACTTT
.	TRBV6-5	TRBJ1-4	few	CASSYQNNRGEKLFF	TGTGCCAGCAGTTACCAGAATAATAGGGGTGAAAAACTGTTTTTT
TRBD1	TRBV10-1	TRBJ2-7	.	CASSDHRGYEQYF	TGCGCCAGCAGTGACCACAGGGGCTACGAGCAGTACTTC
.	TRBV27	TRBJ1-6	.	CASSLGVGRMNSPLHF	TGTGCCAGCAGTTTAGGCGTGGGCAGGATGAATTCACCCCTCCACTTT
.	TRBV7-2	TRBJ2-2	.	CASSQIRGSAGELFF	TGTGCCAGCAGCCAAATCAGGGGATCGGCCGGGGAGCTGTTTTTT
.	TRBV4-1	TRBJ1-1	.	CASSPMGAGANTEAFF	TGCGCCAGCAGCCCCATGGGGGCAGGGGCGAACACTGAAGCTTTCTTT
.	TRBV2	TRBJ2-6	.	CASSEGGYSSGANVLTF	TGTGCCAGCAGTGAAGGCGGATATAGCTCTGGGGCCAACGTCCTGACTTTC
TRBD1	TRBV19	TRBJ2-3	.	CASSGTAADTQYF	TGTGCCAGTAGTGGGACAGCGGCCGATACGCAGTATTTT
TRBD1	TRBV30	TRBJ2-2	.	CAWSRGQGIDTGELFF	TGTGCCTGGAGCAGGGGACAGGGGATTGACACCGGGGAGCTGTTTTTT
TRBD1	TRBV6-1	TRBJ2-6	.	CASSERDRGRAGANVLTF	TGTGCCAGCAGTGAAAGGGACAGGGGGCGGGCGGGGGCCAACGTCCTGACTTTC
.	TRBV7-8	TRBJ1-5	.	CASSLEVGGSSNQPQHF	TGTGCCAGCAGCTTAGAGGTGGGAGGGTCCAGCAATCAGCCCCAGCATTTT
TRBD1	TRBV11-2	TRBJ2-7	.	CASSSFRDSPYEQYF	TGTGCCAGCAGTTCCTTCCGGGACAGTCCCTACGAGCAGTACTTC
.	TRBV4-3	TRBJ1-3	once	CASSQDFGGVNTIYF	TGCGCCAGCAGCCAAGATTTCGGGGGAGTAAACACCATATATTTT
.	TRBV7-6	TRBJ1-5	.	CASSLGGGFNQPQHF	TGTGCCAGCAGCTTAGGGGGAGGATTCAATCAGCCCCAGCATTTT
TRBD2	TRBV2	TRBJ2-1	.	CASRTRGGLFGNEQFF	TGTGCCAGCAGAACCCGGGGGGGCCTATTTGGGAATGAGCAGTTCTTC
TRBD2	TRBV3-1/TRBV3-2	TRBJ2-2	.	CASSRSLAGGSGELFF	TGTGCCAGCAGCCGTTCCCTGGCGGGGGGGTCCGGGGAGCTGTTTTTT
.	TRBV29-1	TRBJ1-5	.	CSVASGTDQPQHF	TGCAGCGTTGCCTCAGGGACTGATCAGCCCCAGCATTTT
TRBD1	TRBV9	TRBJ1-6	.	CASSLGTAGNSPLHF	TGTGCCAGCAGCCTAGGGACAGCCGGTAATTCACCCCTCCACTTT
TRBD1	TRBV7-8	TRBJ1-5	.	CASAQDRANQPQHF	TGTGCCAGCGCTCAAGACAGGGCCAATCAGCCCCAGCATTTT
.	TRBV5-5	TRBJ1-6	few	CASSLAGPPNSPLHF	TGTGCCAGCAGCTTGGCAGGGCCCCCGAATTCACCCCTCCACTTT
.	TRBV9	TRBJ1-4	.	CASSANLPGTNEKLFF	TGTGCCAGCAGCGCAAATTTACCGGGAACTAATGAAAAACTGTTTTTT
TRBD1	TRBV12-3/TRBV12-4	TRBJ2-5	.	CASNRGFQETQYF	TGTGCCAGCAACAGGGGGTTTCAAGAGACCCAGTACTTC
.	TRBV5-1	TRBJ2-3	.	CASSLGIEGSQYF	TGCGCCAGCAGCTTGGGGATTGAGGGTTCGCAGTATTTT
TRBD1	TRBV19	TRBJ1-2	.	CASSSQGAGGYTF	TGTGCCAGTAGTTCGCAGGGGGCCGGAGGCTACACCTTC
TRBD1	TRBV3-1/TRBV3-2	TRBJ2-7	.	CASRRTGSSYEQYF	TGTGCCAGCCGACGGACAGGCAGCTCCTACGAGCAGTACTTC
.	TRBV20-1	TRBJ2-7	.	CSASPAQDYEQYF	TGCAGTGCCAGTCCCGCACAGGACTACGAGCAGTACTTC
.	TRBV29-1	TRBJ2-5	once	CSVIGGGETQYF	TGCAGCGTGATAGGGGGGGGAGAGACCCAGTACTTC
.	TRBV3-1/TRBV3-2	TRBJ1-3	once	CASSQSLGGNTIYF	TGTGCCAGCAGCCAAAGTCTTGGCGGAAACACCATATATTTT
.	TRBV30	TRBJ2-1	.	CAWSWADNEQFF	TGTGCCTGGTCGTGGGCCGACAATGAGCAGTTCTTC
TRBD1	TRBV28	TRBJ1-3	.	CASRPRDRPGNTIYF	TGTGCCAGCAGACCCCGGGACAGGCCTGGAAACACCATATATTTT
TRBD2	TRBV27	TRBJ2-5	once	CASSLWSSGTKETQYF	TGTGCCAGCAGTTTATGGAGTAGCGGGACCAAAGAGACCCAGTACTTC
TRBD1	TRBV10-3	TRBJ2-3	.	CAIRRQGSTDTQYF	TGTGCCATCAGGAGACAGGGCAGCACAGATACGCAGTATTTT
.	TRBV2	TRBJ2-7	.	CASSRVVWDEQYF	TGTGCCAGCAGCAGGGTCGTCTGGGACGAGCAGTACTTC
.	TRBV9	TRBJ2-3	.	CASSVVGSSTDTQYF	TGTGCCAGCAGCGTAGTCGGGTCCTCCACAGATACGCAGTATTTT
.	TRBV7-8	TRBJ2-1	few	CASTKGGDRRYNEQFF	TGTGCCAGCACAAAGGGGGGGGACAGGCGATACAATGAGCAGTTCTTC
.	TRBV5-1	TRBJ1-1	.	CASSSTGGPPEAFF	TGCGCCAGCAGCTCCACGGGGGGGCCGCCTGAAGCTTTCTTT
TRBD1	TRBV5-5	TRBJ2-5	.	CASSLTGEETQYF	TGTGCCAGCAGCCTGACAGGGGAGGAGACCCAGTACTTC
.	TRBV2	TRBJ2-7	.	CASSASGVLPEQYF	TGTGCCAGCAGTGCTTCAGGGGTTCTCCCCGAGCAGTACTTC
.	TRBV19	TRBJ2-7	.	CATRDSSSYEQYF	TGTGCCACCCGAGACAGTTCCTCCTACGAGCAGTACTTC
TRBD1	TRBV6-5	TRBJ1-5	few	CASRRDRVIGQPQHF	TGTGCCAGCAGGCGGGACAGGGTAATCGGGCAGCCCCAGCATTTT
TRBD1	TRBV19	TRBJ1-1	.	CASSILQGVNTEAFF	TGTGCCAGTAGTATACTACAGGGGGTCAACACTGAAGCTTTCTTT
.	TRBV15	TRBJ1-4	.	CATSTSPTNEKLFF	TGTGCCACCTCGACATCCCCAACTAATGAAAAACTGTTTTTT
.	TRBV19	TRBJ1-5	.	CASSSQTTEPQHF	TGTGCCAGTAGTAGCCAAACCACGGAGCCCCAGCATTTT